Below are 32 T cell receptor beta chains sequenced from a single sample in a study of blood T cell repertoires in COVID-19. The protocol was immunoSEQ multiplex PCR, while the TCRdb copy is restricted to in-frame clones and leaves out a portion. The sample has about 97,000 clones; around 87% are singletons. The sequencing input was peripheral blood. The origin of the receptors is a human donor in a cohort sampled during active COVID-19.

The genes are TRBV2 and TRBJ2-5, with 16 bases identical to TRBD2. The V and J ends lost 6 bases and 5 bases, in that order; junction bases with no gene match: 12. Germline CDR1 and CDR2: SNHLY and FYNNEI. The CDR3 has 18 residues. CDR3 sequence reads: CASSPGTSGRAGGETQYF. The CDR3 DNA reads TGTGCCAGCAGCCCCGGGACTAGCGGGAGGGCCGGGGGTGAGACCCAGTACTTC.

The chain uses TRBV28 and TRBJ2-6; D not resolved. Looked up from germline, CDR1 is MDHEN and CDR2 is SYDVKM. Trimming shortened V by 10 bases and J by 4 bases, and 17 bases separated the two germline ends. This CDR3 has 15 residues. The CDR3 DNA reads as TGTGCCACCACTACACCCTTGTCCGGGGCCAACGTCCTGACTTTC. Its translation: CATTTPLSGANVLTF.

This chain links TRBV4-1 with TRBJ2-7; 8 nucleotides line up with TRBD1. The CDR3 loop spans 14 amino acids. The V gene end was trimmed by 0 bases and the J gene end by 2 bases; junction bases not matched to a gene: 0. CDR1 is MGHRA and CDR2 is YSYEKL in the germline V gene. The CDR3 loop is CASSQEQGAYEQYF. DNA for the CDR3: TGCGCCAGCAGCCAAGAACAGGGGGCCTACGAGCAGTACTTC.

The gene calls are TRBV11-2 and TRBJ1-6, with 9 bases lining up with TRBD1. The germline V gene has CDR1 SGHAT and CDR2 FQNNGV. Losses at the gene ends were 5 bases for V and 5 bases for J; bases not matched to a gene: 7. This CDR3 region has 16 residues. The CDR3 coding sequence is TGTGCCAGCAGCCCCCATGGGACAGGGAATAATTCACCCCTCCACTTT. Residues: CASSPHGTGNNSPLHF.

The count of this clone is one. The rearrangement joins TRBV28 to TRBJ2-7, with TRBD1 identical over 8 bases. This CDR3 contains 14 residues. Per the germline V gene, CDR1 is MDHEN and CDR2 is SYDVKM. V gave up 5 bases and J gave up 2 bases; unmatched junction bases: 5. The CDR3 protein is CASSNGQGPYEQYF. The CDR3 coding sequence is TGTGCCAGCAGTAACGGACAGGGTCCCTACGAGCAGTACTTC.

The chain has TRBV10-3 and TRBJ2-3; weak D call: TRBD2 (7 bases). The CDR3 contains 13 residues. Germline V lookup: CDR1 ENHRY, CDR2 SYGVKD. V shed 9 bases and J shed 1 base, with 11 bases lying between them. CDR3 region: CAIGGGGTDTQYF. In nucleotides, the CDR3 is TGTGCCATAGGAGGGGGGGGCACAGATACGCAGTATTTT.

The V call is TRBV9, the J call TRBJ1-1; no clear D gene. The V gene lost 4 bases and the J gene lost 1 base, with 11 bases spanning the gap. This CDR3 has 14 amino acids. Per the germline V gene, CDR1 is SGDLS and CDR2 is YYNGEE. The CDR3 region has the DNA TGTGCCAGCAGCCCATTACTTCCGAACACTGAAGCTTTCTTT. Protein: CASSPLLPNTEAFF.

This chain connects TRBV24-1 to TRBJ2-3, with a possible D match to TRBD1 (6 bases). In germline, CDR1 is KGHDR, CDR2 SFDVKD. V was shortened by 3 bases and J by 4 bases, with 13 bases between the two germline ends. This CDR3 is 15 amino acids long. The CDR3 bases are TGTGCCACCAGTGATACAGGGTCAAACGCAGATACGCAGTATTTT. It yields the protein CATSDTGSNADTQYF.

The rearrangement uses TRBV6-5 and TRBJ1-2; no reliable D call. V was trimmed by 4 bases and J by 4 bases, leaving 10 bases between them. Germline V gene sequence: CDR1 MNHEY, CDR2 SVGAGI. CDR3 length: 13 amino acids. The CDR3 loop is CASSLAPFYGYTF. The DNA of the CDR3 is TGTGCCAGCAGTTTGGCCCCCTTCTATGGCTACACCTTC.

The V call is TRBV5-6, the J call TRBJ2-1; possibly TRBD2 for D (5 bases). The germline V gene has CDR1 SGHDT and CDR2 YYEEEE. With 1 base removed from V and 10 bases from J, the gap between germline ends came to 18 bases. This CDR3 comprises 15 residues. CDR3 in DNA: TGTGCCAGCAGCTTGCTGCTGGGCCTTAGGAGGGAGCAGTTCTTC. Encoded protein: CASSLLLGLRREQFF.

The rearrangement uses TRBV7-2 and TRBJ2-6, with D possibly matching TRBD1 (5 bases). Germline V gene sequence: CDR1 SGHTA, CDR2 FQGNSA. This CDR3 contains 16 residues. Trimming left V 2 bases short and J 0 bases short, with 8 bases between. The CDR3 DNA reads as TGTGCCAGCAGCTTACCAGGGCCCTCTGGGGCCAACGTCCTGACTTTC. It is translated as CASSLPGPSGANVLTF.

The chain has TRBV7-3 and TRBJ2-1; TRBD1 agrees at 7 bases. Losses at the gene ends were 5 bases for V and 11 bases for J; bases not matched to a gene: 9. CDR1 SGHTA and CDR2 FQGTGA come from the germline V gene. The CDR3 spans 13 residues. CDR3 loop: CASSLQGLRKQFF. CDR3 bases: TGTGCCAGCAGCCTACAGGGGTTGAGGAAGCAGTTCTTC.

Comments on this clone: At one end, the junction sequence differs from germline, possibly due to a read error. This chain links TRBV7-7 with TRBJ2-1, with D tentatively TRBD2 (6 bases). CDR3 size: 13 residues. Germline values: CDR1 SSHAT, CDR2 FNYEAQ (reference sequence). The CDR3 DNA reads as TGTGCTAGCAGCTTAGACGACGGGGGTGAGCAGTTCTTC. Translation: CASSLDDGGEQFF.

The DNA for the CDR3 is TGTGCCAGCAGCCCCCGCTTGGCGGGAGGTGGCGCAGATACGCAGTATTTT. This translates into CASSPRLAGGGADTQYF. The V gene is TRBV7-2, the J gene TRBJ2-3, with 8 bases matching TRBD2. The ends lost 5 bases at V and 4 bases at J; junction bases unmatched: 14. Germline CDR1 reads SGHTA; CDR2 reads FQGNSA. The CDR3 is 17 residues long. Variable domain in full (rest from reference TRBV7-2 and TRBJ2-3): GAGVSQSPSNKVTEKGKDVELRCDPISGHTALYWYRQSLGQGLEFLIYFQGNSAPDKSGLPSDRFSAERTGGSVSTLTIQRTQQEDSAVYLCASSPRLAGGGADTQYFGPGTRLTVL.

The chain is built from TRBV9 and TRBJ1-3; 7 bases align to TRBD1. Unmatched junction bases numbered 11, after V lost 4 bases and J lost 4 bases. The germline V gene has CDR1 SGDLS and CDR2 YYNGEE. There are 16 residues in the CDR3. CDR3 in DNA: TGTGCCAGCAGCAGCTCGGGACAGATCGTCGGAAACACCATATATTTT. It codes for CASSSSGQIVGNTIYF.

The gene calls are TRBV5-4 and TRBJ2-1, with 9 nucleotides matching TRBD2. Germline assignment: CDR1 SGHNT and CDR2 YYREEE (reference sequence). V shed 1 base, J shed 7 bases, and the junction held 9 bases outside the gene matches. The CDR3 has 16 amino acids. The CDR3 DNA is TGTGCCAGCAGCTTGATAGGGGGACTAGCTTTTAATGAGCAGTTCTTC. It is translated as CASSLIGGLAFNEQFF.

This chain links TRBV24-1 with TRBJ2-1; 10 nucleotides match TRBD1. The CDR3 has 16 amino acids. CDR1 is KGHDR and CDR2 is SFDVKD in the germline V gene. With 4 bases clipped from V and 3 bases from J, the junction kept 5 bases outside the gene matches. CDR3 DNA sequence: TGTGCCACCAGTGAACCGGGACAGGGGTACTACAATGAGCAGTTCTTC. Translating it yields CATSEPGQGYYNEQFF.

The V call is TRBV7-9, the J call TRBJ1-5, with TRBD1 as a possible D gene (6 bases). Germline V gene lookup returns CDR1 SEHNR and CDR2 FQNEAQ (reference sequence). The CDR3 extends over 15 amino acids. The V gene lost 1 base and the J gene lost 6 bases, with 13 bases spanning the gap. The CDR3 protein is CASSLESGAIQPQHF. CDR3 in DNA: TGTGCCAGCAGCTTAGAATCAGGGGCAATTCAGCCCCAGCATTTT.

The chain joins TRBV19 to TRBJ2-7, with 7 bases lining up with TRBD2. There are 17 residues in the CDR3. Germline trimming cut 0 bases from V and 4 bases from J; bases unmatched to any gene: 12. CDR1 LNHDA and CDR2 SQIVND come from the germline V gene (reference sequence). The CDR3 region is CASSIDLWWLADYEQYF. As DNA, the CDR3 is TGTGCCAGTAGTATAGATCTATGGTGGCTAGCGGATTACGAGCAGTACTTC. The full variable domain, completed using reference TRBV19 and TRBJ2-7, is DGGITQSPKYLFRKEGQNVTLSCEQNLNHDAMYWYRQDPGQGLRLIYYSQIVNDFQKGDIAEGYSVSREKKESFPLTVTSAQKNPTAFYLCASSIDLWWLADYEQYFGPGTRLTVT.

This clone appeared a few times. The rearrangement links TRBV27 to TRBJ2-7; possible D gene TRBD1, 6 bases. Germline V gives CDR1 MNHEY, CDR2 SMNVEV (reference sequence). This CDR3 contains 14 residues. Trimming took off 7 bases at V and 2 bases at J, with 15 bases between the two ends. This CDR3 is CASNPTGNPYEQYF. DNA for the CDR3: TGTGCCAGCAATCCCACAGGGAACCCCTACGAGCAGTACTTC.

This clone appeared a single time. CDR3 DNA sequence: TGTGCCAGCAGTTTAGGGGGAGGCCAGCCCTACGAGCAGTACTTC. As protein: CASSLGGGQPYEQYF. The chain recombines TRBV28 with TRBJ2-7, with a weak D call TRBD2 (6 bases). CDR1 is MDHEN, CDR2 SYDVKM, per germline. This CDR3 contains 15 residues. The V end was cut by 2 bases, the J end by 2 bases, with 13 bases between.

CDR3 in DNA: TGTGCCAGCAGTTGGGGACTAGCGTCCTCCTACGAGCAGTACTTC. It codes for CASSWGLASSYEQYF. The chain recombines TRBV6-2 or TRBV6-3 with TRBJ2-7; 10 bases agree with TRBD2. CDR1 and CDR2 (germline): MNHEY, SVGEGT. Trimming at V came to 4 bases and at J to 0 bases, leaving 3 bases not matched to a gene. This CDR3 comprises 15 residues.

The chain is built from TRBV19 and TRBJ1-2; D not certain. The CDR3 has 12 residues. V lost 1 base, J lost 7 bases, and 7 bases lay in between. Germline V lookup: CDR1 LNHDA, CDR2 SQIVND (reference sequence). CDR3 sequence (DNA): TGTGCCAGTAGTATAGGCGGCTCTGGCTACACCTTC. It codes for CASSIGGSGYTF.

The chain combines TRBV19 with TRBJ2-5, with D possibly matching TRBD1 (5 bases). This CDR3 has 15 residues. In germline, CDR1 is LNHDA, CDR2 SQIVND (reference sequence). V was trimmed by 3 bases and J by 1 base, leaving 12 bases between them. This CDR3 is CASSIPRAPQETQYF. CDR3 in DNA: TGTGCCAGTAGTATCCCCAGGGCCCCCCAAGAGACCCAGTACTTC.

The rearrangement uses TRBV14 and TRBJ2-1; 10 bases agree with TRBD1. CDR1 and CDR2 from the germline V gene are SGHDN and FVKESK. V dropped 2 bases and J dropped 6; count of bases not matched to a gene: 4. This CDR3 is built from 15 residues. This CDR3 reads CASSQRDRGGNEQFF. As DNA, the CDR3 is TGTGCCAGCAGCCAAAGGGACAGGGGAGGCAATGAGCAGTTCTTC.

The chain combines TRBV2 with TRBJ2-3; 13 bases agree with TRBD2. This CDR3 region has 16 residues. V trimming: 6 bases; J trimming: 3 bases; junction bases outside the gene matches: 6. The germline CDR1 and CDR2 sequences are SNHLY and FYNNEI. DNA for the CDR3: TGTGCCAGCAGCCCGACTAGCGGGAGGACAACAGATACGCAGTATTTT. Amino acids: CASSPTSGRTTDTQYF.

This clone was recorded a few times. The chain is built from TRBV23-1 and TRBJ2-6, with D perhaps matching TRBD1 (6 bases). TRBV23-1 is annotated as an ORF whose role is uncertain. The CDR3 has 16 amino acids. Trimming took off 4 bases at V and 0 bases at J, with 10 bases between the two ends. The CDR3 region is CASSRPGHSGANVLTF. CDR3 nucleotide sequence: TGCGCCAGCAGTCGGCCGGGACACTCTGGGGCCAACGTCCTGACTTTC.

The chain carries TRBV29-1 and TRBJ1-1; no clear D gene. This CDR3 has 14 residues. Germline assignment: CDR1 SQVTM and CDR2 ANQGSEA. Trimming pared 3 bases from V and 2 bases from J, leaving 13 bases between. CDR3 residues: CSVEEPGLNTEAFF. The CDR3 DNA follows: TGCAGCGTTGAGGAGCCGGGTTTAAACACTGAAGCTTTCTTT.

The chain carries TRBV19 and TRBJ2-2, with TRBD2 identical over 7 bases. CDR1 is LNHDA and CDR2 is SQIVND in the germline V gene (reference sequence). V lost 8 bases, J lost 6 bases, and 9 bases stayed unmatched. The CDR3 extends over 14 amino acids. DNA of the CDR3: TGTGCCAGTCTGGCTACTAGCGTGGCCGGGGAGCTGTTTTTT. Residues: CASLATSVAGELFF.

This chain uses TRBV24-1 with TRBJ2-2, with a tentative D call TRBD1 (6 bases). The CDR3 is made up of 14 amino acids. Per the germline V gene, CDR1 is KGHDR and CDR2 is SFDVKD. Trimming left V 7 bases short and J 6 bases short, with 14 bases between. The CDR3 reads CATRRTAGPGELFF. The DNA for the CDR3 is TGTGCCACCAGAAGGACAGCCGGACCCGGGGAGCTGTTTTTT.

This clone was recorded once. V is TRBV5-1 and J is TRBJ2-7, with 13 positions matching TRBD2. The ends lost 0 bases at V and 7 bases at J; junction bases unmatched: 4. The CDR3 length is 15 residues. Per the germline V gene, CDR1 is SGHRS and CDR2 is YFSETQ. The CDR3 protein is CASSLGTSGSREQYF. The CDR3 nucleotides are TGCGCCAGCAGCTTGGGGACTAGCGGGAGTAGGGAGCAGTACTTC.

The V call is TRBV28, the J call TRBJ1-4; D is undetermined. V lost 6 bases to trimming and J lost 5 bases, with 19 bases between them. Germline V gives CDR1 MDHEN, CDR2 SYDVKM. The CDR3 is 16 residues long. CDR3 protein: CASRGLGYSRNEKLFF. CDR3 nucleotides: TGTGCCAGCAGAGGACTAGGCTATTCCCGGAATGAAAAACTGTTTTTT.